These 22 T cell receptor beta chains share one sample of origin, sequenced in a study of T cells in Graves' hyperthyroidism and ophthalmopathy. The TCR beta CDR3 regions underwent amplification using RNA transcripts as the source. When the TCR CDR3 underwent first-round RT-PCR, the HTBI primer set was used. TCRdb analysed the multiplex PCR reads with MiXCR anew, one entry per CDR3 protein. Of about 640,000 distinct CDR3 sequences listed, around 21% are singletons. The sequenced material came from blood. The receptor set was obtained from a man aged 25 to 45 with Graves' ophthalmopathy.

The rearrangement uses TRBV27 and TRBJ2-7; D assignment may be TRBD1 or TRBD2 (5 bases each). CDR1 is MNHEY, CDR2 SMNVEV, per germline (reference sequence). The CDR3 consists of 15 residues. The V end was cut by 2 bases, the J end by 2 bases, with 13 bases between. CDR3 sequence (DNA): TGTGCCAGCAGTTTAAAATCACGGGGACCCTACGAGCAGTACTTC. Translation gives CASSLKSRGPYEQYF.

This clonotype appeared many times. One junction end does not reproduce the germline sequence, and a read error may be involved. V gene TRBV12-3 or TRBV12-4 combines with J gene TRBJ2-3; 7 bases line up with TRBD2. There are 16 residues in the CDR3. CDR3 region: CASSDERGGSRDTQYF. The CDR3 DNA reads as TGTGCCAGCAGCGATGAACGGGGCGGGAGCAGAGATACGCAGTATTTT.

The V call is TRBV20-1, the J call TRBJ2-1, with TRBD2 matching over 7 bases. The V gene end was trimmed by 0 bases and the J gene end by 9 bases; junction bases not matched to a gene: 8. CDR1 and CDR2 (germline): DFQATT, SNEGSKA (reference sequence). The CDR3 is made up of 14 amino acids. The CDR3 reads CSAREEREAPEQFF. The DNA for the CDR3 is TGCAGTGCTAGAGAGGAGCGGGAAGCCCCTGAGCAGTTCTTC.

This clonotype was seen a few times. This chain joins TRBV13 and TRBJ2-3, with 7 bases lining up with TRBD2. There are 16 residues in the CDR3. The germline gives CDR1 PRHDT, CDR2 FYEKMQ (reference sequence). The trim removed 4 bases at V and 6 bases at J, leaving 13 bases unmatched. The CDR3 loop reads CASSSRTSDLTDTQYF. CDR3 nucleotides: TGTGCCAGCAGCTCCCGAACTAGCGACTTAACGGATACGCAGTATTTT.

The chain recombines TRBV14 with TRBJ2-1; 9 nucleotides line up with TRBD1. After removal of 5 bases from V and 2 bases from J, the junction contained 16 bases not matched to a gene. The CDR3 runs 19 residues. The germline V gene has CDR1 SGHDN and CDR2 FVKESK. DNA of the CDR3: TGTGCCAGCAGCGACCGGGACAGGGTATATGGGAGCCCCTACAATGAGCAGTTCTTC. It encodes CASSDRDRVYGSPYNEQFF.

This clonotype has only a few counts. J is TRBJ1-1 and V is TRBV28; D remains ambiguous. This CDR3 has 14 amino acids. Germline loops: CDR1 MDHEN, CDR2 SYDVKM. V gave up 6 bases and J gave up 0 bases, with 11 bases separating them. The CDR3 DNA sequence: TGTGCCAGCAGCCCACGACCGCTGAACACTGAAGCTTTCTTT. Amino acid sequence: CASSPRPLNTEAFF.

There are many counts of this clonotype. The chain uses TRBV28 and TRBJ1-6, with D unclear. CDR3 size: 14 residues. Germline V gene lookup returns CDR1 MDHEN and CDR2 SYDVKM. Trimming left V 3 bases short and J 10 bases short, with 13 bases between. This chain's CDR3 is CASSLLRAGSPLHF. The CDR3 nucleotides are TGTGCCAGCAGTTTGTTGAGGGCAGGATCACCCCTCCACTTT.

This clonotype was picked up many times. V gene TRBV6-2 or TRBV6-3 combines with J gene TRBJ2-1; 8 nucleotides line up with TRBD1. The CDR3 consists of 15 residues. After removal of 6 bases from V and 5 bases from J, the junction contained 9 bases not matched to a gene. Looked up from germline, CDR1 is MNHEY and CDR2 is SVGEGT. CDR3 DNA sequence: TGTGCCAGCAGGGGCCCAGGGACAGGCAACAATGAGCAGTTCTTC. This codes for CASRGPGTGNNEQFF.

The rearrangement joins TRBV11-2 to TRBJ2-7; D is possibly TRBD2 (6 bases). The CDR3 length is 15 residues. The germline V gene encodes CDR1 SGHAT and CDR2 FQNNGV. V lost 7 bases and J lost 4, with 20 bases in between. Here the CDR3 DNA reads TGTGCCAGCACCATTGGGAGCGGGCATTTATACGAGCAGTACTTC. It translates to CASTIGSGHLYEQYF.

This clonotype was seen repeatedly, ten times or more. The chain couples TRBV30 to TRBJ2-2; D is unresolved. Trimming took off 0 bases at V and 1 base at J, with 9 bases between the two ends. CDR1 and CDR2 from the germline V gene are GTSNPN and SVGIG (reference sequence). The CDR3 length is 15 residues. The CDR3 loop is CAWSVLGENTGELFF. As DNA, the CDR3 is TGTGCCTGGAGTGTACTCGGCGAGAACACCGGGGAGCTGTTTTTT.

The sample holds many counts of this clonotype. As DNA, the CDR3 is TGTGCCAGCAGCCCGGCGAGTGCGGGGGTGAACACCGGGGAGCTGTTTTTT. Encoded protein: CASSPASAGVNTGELFF. J is TRBJ2-2 and V is TRBV7-2; 7 bases map to TRBD2. The germline V gene has CDR1 SGHTA and CDR2 FQGNSA. J lost 1 base, V lost 5 bases, and 10 bases had no gene match. This CDR3 has 17 amino acids.

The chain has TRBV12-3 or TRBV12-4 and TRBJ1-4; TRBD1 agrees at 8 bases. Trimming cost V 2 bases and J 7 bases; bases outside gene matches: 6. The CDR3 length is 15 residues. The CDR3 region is CASSLSDRGGEKLFF. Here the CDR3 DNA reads TGTGCCAGCAGTTTATCCGACAGGGGAGGTGAAAAACTGTTTTTT.

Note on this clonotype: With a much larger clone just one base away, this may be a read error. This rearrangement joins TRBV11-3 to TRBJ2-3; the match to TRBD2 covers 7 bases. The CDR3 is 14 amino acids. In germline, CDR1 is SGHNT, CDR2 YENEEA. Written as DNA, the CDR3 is TGTGCCGGCAGCTCTTGGGACTACCCAGATACGCAGTATTTT. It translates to CAGSSWDYPDTQYF. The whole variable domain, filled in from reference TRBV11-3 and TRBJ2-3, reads EAGVVQSPRYKIIEKKQPVAFWCNPISGHNTLYWYLQNLGQGPELLIRYENEEAVDDSQLPKDRFSAERLKGVDSTLKIQPAELGDSAVYLCAGSSWDYPDTQYFGPGTRLTVL.

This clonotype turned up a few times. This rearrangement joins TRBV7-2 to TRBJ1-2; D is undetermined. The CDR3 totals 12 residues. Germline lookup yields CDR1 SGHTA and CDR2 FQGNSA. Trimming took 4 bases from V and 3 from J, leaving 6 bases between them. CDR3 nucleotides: TGTGCCAGCAGCTCCAGTGACTATGGCTACACCTTC. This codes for CASSSSDYGYTF.

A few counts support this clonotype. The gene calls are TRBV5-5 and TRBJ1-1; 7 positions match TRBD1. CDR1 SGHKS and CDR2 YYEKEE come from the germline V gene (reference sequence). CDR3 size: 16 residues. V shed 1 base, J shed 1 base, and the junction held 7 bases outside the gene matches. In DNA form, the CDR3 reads TGTGCCAGCAGCTTGTTAGGCGGGACAGCGAACACTGAAGCTTTCTTT. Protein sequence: CASSLLGGTANTEAFF.

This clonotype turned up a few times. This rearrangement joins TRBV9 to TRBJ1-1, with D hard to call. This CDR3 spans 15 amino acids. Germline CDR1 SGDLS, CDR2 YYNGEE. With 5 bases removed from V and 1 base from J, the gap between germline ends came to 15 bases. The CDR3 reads CASSVYDTSNTEAFF. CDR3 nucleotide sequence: TGTGCCAGCAGTGTATACGACACCTCGAACACTGAAGCTTTCTTT.

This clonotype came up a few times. CDR3 sequence (DNA): TGTGCCAGCAGCTTGGGTGTCCAGAACGAGCAGTACTTC. Protein sequence: CASSLGVQNEQYF. The chain employs TRBV5-4 and TRBJ2-7, with D unclear. The V end was cut by 0 bases, the J end by 5 bases, with 9 bases between. CDR1 is SGHNT, CDR2 YYREEE, per germline (reference sequence). This CDR3 has 13 amino acids.

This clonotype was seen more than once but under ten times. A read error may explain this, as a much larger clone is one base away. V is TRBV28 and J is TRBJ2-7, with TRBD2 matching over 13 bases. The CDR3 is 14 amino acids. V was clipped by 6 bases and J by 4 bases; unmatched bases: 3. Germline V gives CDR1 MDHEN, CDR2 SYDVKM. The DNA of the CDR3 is TGTGCCAGCAGGCGGACTAGCGGGAGTTACGAGCAGTACTTC. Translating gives CASRRTSGSYEQYF.

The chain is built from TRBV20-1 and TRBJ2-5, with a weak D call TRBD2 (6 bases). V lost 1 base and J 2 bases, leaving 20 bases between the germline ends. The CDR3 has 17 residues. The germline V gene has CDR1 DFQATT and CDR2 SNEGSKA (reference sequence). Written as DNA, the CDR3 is TGCAGTGCTAGAGTTGACGGGCCCTCCGGGAGACAAGAGACCCAGTACTTC. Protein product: CSARVDGPSGRQETQYF.

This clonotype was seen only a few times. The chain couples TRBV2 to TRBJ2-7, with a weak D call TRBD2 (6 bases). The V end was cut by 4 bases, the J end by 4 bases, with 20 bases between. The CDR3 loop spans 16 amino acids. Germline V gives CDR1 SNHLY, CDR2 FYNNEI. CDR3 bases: TGTGCCAGCAGTGGGTCCGGGACTCCGGAGGGATACGAGCAGTACTTC. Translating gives CASSGSGTPEGYEQYF.

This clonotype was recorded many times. CDR3 DNA: TGTGCCAGTACCGAACTGATCCCTCGGGACAGGGAGGAACAGCCCCAGCATTTT. Protein: CASTELIPRDREEQPQHF. V and J are TRBV19 and TRBJ1-5, with TRBD1 identical over 9 bases. CDR1 and CDR2 from the germline V gene are LNHDA and SQIVND (reference sequence). The length of the CDR3 is 18 residues. V shed 7 bases and J 7 bases; nucleotides not matched to a gene: 20.

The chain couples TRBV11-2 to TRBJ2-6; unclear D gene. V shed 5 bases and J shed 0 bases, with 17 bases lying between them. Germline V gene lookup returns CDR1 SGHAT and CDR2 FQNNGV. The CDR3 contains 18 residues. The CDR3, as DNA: TGTGCCAGCAGCCCCCGATCACTTCAGTTCTCTGGGGCCAACGTCCTGACTTTC. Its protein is CASSPRSLQFSGANVLTF.